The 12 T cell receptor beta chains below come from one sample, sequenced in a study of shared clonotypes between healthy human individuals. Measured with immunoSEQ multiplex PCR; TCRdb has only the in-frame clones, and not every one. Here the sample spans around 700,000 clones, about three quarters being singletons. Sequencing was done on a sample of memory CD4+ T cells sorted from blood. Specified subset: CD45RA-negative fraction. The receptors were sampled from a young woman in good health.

CDR3 DNA: TGCGCCAGCAGCTTGGTTGTCAGCGGGAGTTTCAATGAGCAGTTCTTC. Encoded protein: CASSLVVSGSFNEQFF. This rearrangement joins TRBV5-1 to TRBJ2-1, with TRBD2 identical over 8 bases. V trimming: 0 bases; J trimming: 6 bases; junction bases outside the gene matches: 8. CDR3 length: 16 residues. Per the germline V gene, CDR1 is SGHRS and CDR2 is YFSETQ.

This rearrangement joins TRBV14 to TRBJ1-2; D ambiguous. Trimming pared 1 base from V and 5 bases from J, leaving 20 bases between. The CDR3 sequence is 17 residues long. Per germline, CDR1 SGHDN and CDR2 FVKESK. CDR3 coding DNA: TGTGCCAGCAGCCAAGTGTTCCATTCTAAAGCGGGTTATGGCTACACCTTC. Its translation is CASSQVFHSKAGYGYTF.

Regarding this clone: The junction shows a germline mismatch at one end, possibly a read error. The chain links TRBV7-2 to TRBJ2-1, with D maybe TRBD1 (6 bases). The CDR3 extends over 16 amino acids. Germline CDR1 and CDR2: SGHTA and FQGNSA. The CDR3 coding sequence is TGTGCCAGCAGCATAGCCTCCGGGACACTCTACAATGAGCAGTTCTTC. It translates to CASSIASGTLYNEQFF.

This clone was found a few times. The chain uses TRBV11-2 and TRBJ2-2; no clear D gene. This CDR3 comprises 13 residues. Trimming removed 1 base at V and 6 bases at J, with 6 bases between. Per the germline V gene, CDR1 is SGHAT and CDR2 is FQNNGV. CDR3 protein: CASSLGVAGELFF. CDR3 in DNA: TGTGCCAGCAGCTTAGGGGTCGCCGGGGAGCTGTTTTTT.

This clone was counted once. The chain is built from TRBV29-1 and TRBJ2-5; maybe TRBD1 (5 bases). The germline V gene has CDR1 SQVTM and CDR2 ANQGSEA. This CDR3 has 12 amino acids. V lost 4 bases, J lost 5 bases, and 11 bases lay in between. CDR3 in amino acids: CSVGLSGETQYF. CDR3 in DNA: TGCAGCGTTGGGTTATCAGGGGAGACCCAGTACTTC.

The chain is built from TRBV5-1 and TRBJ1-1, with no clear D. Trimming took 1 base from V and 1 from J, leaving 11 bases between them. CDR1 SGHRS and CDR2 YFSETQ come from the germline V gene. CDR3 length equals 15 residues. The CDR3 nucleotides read TGCGCCAGCAGCTTGTTAGTGGGTGCGAACACTGAAGCTTTCTTT. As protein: CASSLLVGANTEAFF.

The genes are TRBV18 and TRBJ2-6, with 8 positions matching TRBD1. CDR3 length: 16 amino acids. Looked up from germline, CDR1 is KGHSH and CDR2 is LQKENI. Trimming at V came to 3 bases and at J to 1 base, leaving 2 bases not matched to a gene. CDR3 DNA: TGTGCCAGCTCACCCCAGGGGGCTTCTGGGGCCAACGTCCTGACTTTC. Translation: CASSPQGASGANVLTF.

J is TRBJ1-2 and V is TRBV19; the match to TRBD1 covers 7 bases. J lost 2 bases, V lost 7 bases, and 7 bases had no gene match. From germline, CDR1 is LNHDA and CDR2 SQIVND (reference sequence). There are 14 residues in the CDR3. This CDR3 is CASTLTGANYGYTF. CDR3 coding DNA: TGTGCCAGTACCCTCACAGGGGCAAACTATGGCTACACCTTC.

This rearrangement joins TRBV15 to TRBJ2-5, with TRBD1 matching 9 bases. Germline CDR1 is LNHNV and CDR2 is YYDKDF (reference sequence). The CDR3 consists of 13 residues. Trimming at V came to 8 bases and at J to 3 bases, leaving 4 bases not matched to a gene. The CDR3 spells CATGRTGEETQYF. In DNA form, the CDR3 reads TGTGCCACCGGAAGGACAGGGGAAGAGACCCAGTACTTC.

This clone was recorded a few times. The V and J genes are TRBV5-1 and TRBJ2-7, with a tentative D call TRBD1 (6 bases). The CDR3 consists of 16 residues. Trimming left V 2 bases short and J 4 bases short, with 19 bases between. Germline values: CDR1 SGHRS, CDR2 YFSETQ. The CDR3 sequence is CASSLTLGGGNYEQYF. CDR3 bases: TGCGCCAGCAGCTTAACCCTTGGTGGGGGCAATTACGAGCAGTACTTC.

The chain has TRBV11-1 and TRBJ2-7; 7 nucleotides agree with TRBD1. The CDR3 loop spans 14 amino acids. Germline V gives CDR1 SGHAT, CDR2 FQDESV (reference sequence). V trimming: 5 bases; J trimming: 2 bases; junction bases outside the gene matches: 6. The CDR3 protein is CASSLRTGPYEQYF. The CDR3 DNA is TGTGCCAGCAGCCTTAGGACAGGCCCCTACGAGCAGTACTTC.

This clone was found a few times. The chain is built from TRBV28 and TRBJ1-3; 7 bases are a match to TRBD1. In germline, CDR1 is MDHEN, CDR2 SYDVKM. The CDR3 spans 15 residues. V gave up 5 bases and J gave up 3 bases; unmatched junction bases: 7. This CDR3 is CASSPPGTDGNTIYF. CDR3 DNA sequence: TGTGCCAGCAGTCCCCCCGGGACAGATGGAAACACCATATATTTT.